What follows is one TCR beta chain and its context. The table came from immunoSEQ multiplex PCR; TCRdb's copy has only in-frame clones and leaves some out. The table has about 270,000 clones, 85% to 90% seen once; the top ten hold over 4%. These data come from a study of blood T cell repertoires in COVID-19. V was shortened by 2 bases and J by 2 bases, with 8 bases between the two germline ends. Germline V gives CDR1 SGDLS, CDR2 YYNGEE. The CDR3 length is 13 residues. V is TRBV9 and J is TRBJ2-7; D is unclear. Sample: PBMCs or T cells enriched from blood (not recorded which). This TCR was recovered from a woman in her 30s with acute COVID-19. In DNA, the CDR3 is TGTGCCAGCAGCGTGGGCGATACCTACGAGCAGTACTTC. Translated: CASSVGDTYEQYF.